The 29 T cell receptor beta chains below all came from one sample that was sequenced in a study of blood T cell repertoires in COVID-19. The data were produced by immunoSEQ multiplex PCR, yet TCRdb's version contains in-frame clones alone and is incomplete. Of about 64,000 clones in the sample, 86% were seen once. Sequenced input: peripheral blood. Source of these receptors: a man aged 35 to 55 with acute or convalescent COVID-19.

The rearrangement uses TRBV7-9 and TRBJ2-2, with D perhaps TRBD2 (7 bases). Germline-derived CDR1 and CDR2 are SEHNR and FQNEAQ (reference sequence). V lost 4 bases, J lost 1 base, and 19 bases lay in between. The CDR3 is 18 residues long. CDR3 in amino acids: CASSYLRGDYQNTGELFF. CDR3 DNA: TGTGCCAGCAGCTACTTAAGGGGGGACTACCAGAACACCGGGGAGCTGTTTTTT.

V usage is TRBV11-2 and J usage is TRBJ2-5; 8 bases are shared with TRBD1. Per germline, CDR1 SGHAT and CDR2 FQNNGV. This CDR3 has 16 residues. V dropped 5 bases and J dropped 2; count of bases not matched to a gene: 10. The CDR3 nucleotides read TGTGCCAGCAGCCCAGGACAGGGTTTAAATCAAGAGACCCAGTACTTC. Its protein product is CASSPGQGLNQETQYF.

This clone was found a few times. The chain is built from TRBV7-6 and TRBJ1-1; 12 bases line up with TRBD1. The V and J ends lost 3 bases and 5 bases, in that order; junction bases with no gene match: 7. Germline V gene sequence: CDR1 SGHVS, CDR2 FNYEAQ. The CDR3 extends over 16 amino acids. DNA of the CDR3: TGTGCCAGCAGCTTTGGGGGGACAGGGGGCAAAACTGAAGCTTTCTTT. Amino acids: CASSFGGTGGKTEAFF.

The rearrangement links TRBV5-1 to TRBJ1-4; 7 bases fit TRBD1. The V and J ends lost 3 bases and 4 bases, in that order; junction bases with no gene match: 6. The germline gives CDR1 SGHRS, CDR2 YFSETQ. The CDR3 spans 15 residues. The DNA of the CDR3 is TGCGCCAGCAGCTACCGGGACAGTATTAATGAAAAACTGTTTTTT. This sequence encodes CASSYRDSINEKLFF.

The CDR3 loop is CASSVQGYGQPQHF. CDR3 DNA sequence: TGTGCCAGCAGCGTACAGGGATACGGACAGCCCCAGCATTTT. The chain employs TRBV6-5 and TRBJ1-5, with D perhaps TRBD1 (6 bases). CDR1 MNHEY and CDR2 SVGAGI come from the germline V gene. V lost 6 bases and J 7 bases, leaving 16 bases between the germline ends. The CDR3 is 14 residues long.

This chain uses TRBV5-1 with TRBJ1-5; D is possibly TRBD1 (5 bases). The V end was cut by 0 bases, the J end by 4 bases, with 8 bases between. The germline gives CDR1 SGHRS, CDR2 YFSETQ. The CDR3 spans 14 residues. The CDR3 here is CASSLDGANQPQHF. CDR3 DNA sequence: TGCGCCAGCAGCTTGGATGGGGCGAATCAGCCCCAGCATTTT.

The chain links TRBV11-3 to TRBJ2-2; TRBD2 aligns across 13 bases. CDR3 length: 20 amino acids. V trimming: 4 bases; J trimming: 0 bases; junction bases outside the gene matches: 11. Germline CDR1 reads SGHNT; CDR2 reads YENEEA. CDR3 loop: CASSSDGPLAGGPNTGELFF. CDR3 sequence (DNA): TGTGCCAGCAGCTCTGACGGCCCACTAGCGGGGGGGCCGAACACCGGGGAGCTGTTTTTT.

The chain employs TRBV6-1 and TRBJ1-5, with D hard to call. The CDR3 totals 15 residues. V was shortened by 2 bases and J by 0 bases, with 8 bases between the two germline ends. Germline V lookup: CDR1 MNHNS, CDR2 SASEGT. The CDR3 DNA is TGTGCCAGCAGTGAATCGGGTAGTAGCAATCAGCCCCAGCATTTT. Protein sequence: CASSESGSSNQPQHF.

The chain has TRBV6-5 and TRBJ1-4; D gene unclear. The CDR3 contains 14 residues. V was shortened by 7 bases and J by 4 bases, with 13 bases between the two germline ends. CDR1 is MNHEY, CDR2 SVGAGI, per germline. In DNA, the CDR3 is TGTGCCAGCACCACGGCGGGCCGTAATGAAAAACTGTTTTTT. Translating it yields CASTTAGRNEKLFF.

The table lists this clone with a count of one. The rearrangement links TRBV7-2 to TRBJ1-3; D unclear. Trimming took off 2 bases at V and 0 bases at J, with 8 bases between the two ends. Germline-derived CDR1 and CDR2 are SGHTA and FQGNSA. This CDR3 has 15 residues. The CDR3 is CASSLLGPSGNTIYF. The CDR3 DNA reads as TGTGCCAGCAGCTTATTGGGCCCCTCTGGAAACACCATATATTTT. The whole variable domain, remainder taken from reference TRBV7-2 and TRBJ1-3, is GAGVSQSPSNKVTEKGKDVELRCDPISGHTALYWYRQSLGQGLEFLIYFQGNSAPDKSGLPSDRFSAERTGGSVSTLTIQRTQQEDSAVYLCASSLLGPSGNTIYFGEGSWLTVV.

The chain employs TRBV5-1 and TRBJ2-1, with TRBD2 matching over 9 bases. Germline V gene lookup returns CDR1 SGHRS and CDR2 YFSETQ. Trimming removed 6 bases from V and 8 bases from J; junction bases left unmatched: 6. This CDR3 is 13 amino acids long. CDR3 nucleotide sequence: TGCGCCAGCAAGGCGGGGGGGCTCGATGAGCAGTTCTTC. The encoded protein is CASKAGGLDEQFF. Full variable domain (remainder filled in from reference TRBV5-1 and TRBJ2-1): KAGVTQTPRYLIKTRGQQVTLSCSPISGHRSVSWYQQTPGQGLQFLFEYFSETQRNKGNFPGRFSGRQFSNSRSEMNVSTLELGDSALYLCASKAGGLDEQFFGPGTRLTVL.

The CDR3, as DNA: TGCAGTGCTAGTCTCGGGACAGGGATCTACAATGAGCAGTTCTTC. Its translation is CSASLGTGIYNEQFF. The chain links TRBV20-1 to TRBJ2-1, with 9 bases that match TRBD1. The ends lost 3 bases at V and 3 bases at J; junction bases unmatched: 6. The germline V gene encodes CDR1 DFQATT and CDR2 SNEGSKA (reference sequence). The length of the CDR3 is 15 residues.

This chain uses TRBV25-1 with TRBJ1-3, with D unclear. The V gene's germline CDR1 is MGHDK and CDR2 SYGVNS. V was clipped by 6 bases and J by 1 base, with 7 bases between them. The CDR3 runs 13 residues. The CDR3: CASSRGSGNTIYF. The CDR3 nucleotides are TGTGCCAGCAGCCGAGGTTCTGGAAACACCATATATTTT.

The V call is TRBV19, the J call TRBJ1-5; no firm D call. The V gene's germline CDR1 is LNHDA and CDR2 SQIVND (reference sequence). V was trimmed by 7 bases and J by 6 bases, leaving 16 bases between them. The CDR3 sequence is 14 residues long. CDR3 sequence: CASNPGIVGQPQHF. The CDR3, as DNA: TGTGCCAGTAACCCCGGGATAGTAGGTCAGCCCCAGCATTTT.

The genes are TRBV5-1 and TRBJ2-3; 12 nucleotides match TRBD2. There are 16 residues in the CDR3. V gave up 4 bases and J gave up 0 bases; unmatched junction bases: 3. The germline V gene has CDR1 SGHRS and CDR2 YFSETQ. CDR3 in amino acids: CASSTGLAGSTDTQYF. In DNA, the CDR3 is TGCGCCAGCAGCACCGGACTAGCGGGGAGCACAGATACGCAGTATTTT. Variable domain in full (rest from reference TRBV5-1 and TRBJ2-3): KAGVTQTPRYLIKTRGQQVTLSCSPISGHRSVSWYQQTPGQGLQFLFEYFSETQRNKGNFPGRFSGRQFSNSRSEMNVSTLELGDSALYLCASSTGLAGSTDTQYFGPGTRLTVL.

The V gene is TRBV12-3 or TRBV12-4, the J gene TRBJ2-2, with D unclear. The V end lost 6 bases, the J end lost 7 bases, and 6 bases lay between the germline ends. The CDR3 has 11 residues. Written as DNA, the CDR3 is TGTGCCAGCAGGGAGAACGGGGAGCTGTTTTTT. Translation: CASRENGELFF.

This clone was recorded at least ten times. The DNA for the CDR3 is TGCGCCAGCAGTGGCAGGACTAGCGGGGGGACCCTCCTGACCTACGAGCAGTACTTC. The encoded protein is CASSGRTSGGTLLTYEQYF. The chain joins TRBV10-2 to TRBJ2-7; 14 nucleotides align to TRBD2. V lost 4 bases to trimming and J lost 2 bases; unmatched junction nucleotides: 13. CDR3 length: 19 amino acids. From germline, CDR1 is WSHSY and CDR2 SAAADI.

The chain has TRBV11-2 and TRBJ2-5, with 11 bases lining up with TRBD2. Germline CDR1 reads SGHAT; CDR2 reads FQNNGV. This CDR3 spans 17 amino acids. Trimming removed 4 bases from V and 0 bases from J; junction bases left unmatched: 7. In nucleotides, the CDR3 is TGTGCCAGCAGCTCCTTCCGGGGACTAGCGGACCAAGAGACCCAGTACTTC. Its protein product is CASSSFRGLADQETQYF.

This clone was recorded once. The rearrangement uses TRBV3-1 (or the pseudogene TRBV3-2) and TRBJ1-5; D unclear. V gave up 0 bases and J gave up 4 bases, with 7 bases separating them. There are 14 residues in the CDR3. The V gene's germline CDR1 is LGHDT and CDR2 YNNKEL (reference sequence). DNA of the CDR3: TGTGCCAGCAGCCAAGACGGGAAGAATCAGCCCCAGCATTTT. It specifies CASSQDGKNQPQHF.

This sequence joins TRBV5-5 and TRBJ2-7; 12 bases align to TRBD1. Trimming took 3 bases from V and 5 from J; bases not matched to a gene: 6. Germline lookup yields CDR1 SGHKS and CDR2 YYEKEE (reference sequence). The CDR3 spans 15 residues. The CDR3 region has the DNA TGTGCCAGCAGCTGGGAAGGGACAGGGGGCAACGAGCAGTACTTC. Translated: CASSWEGTGGNEQYF.

The chain recombines TRBV12-5 with TRBJ2-1; 7 positions match TRBD2. Trimming at V came to 5 bases and at J to 7 bases, leaving 5 bases not matched to a gene. The CDR3 is 13 residues long. Germline CDR1 is LGHNT and CDR2 is FRNRAP. The CDR3 nucleotides read TGTGCTAGTGGTCCTCGGGGAGGGAATGAGCAGTTCTTC. This sequence encodes CASGPRGGNEQFF. The whole variable domain, remainder taken from reference TRBV12-5 and TRBJ2-1, is DARVTQTPRHKVTEMGQEVTMRCQPILGHNTVFWYRQTMMQGLELLAYFRNRAPLDDSGMPKDRFSAEMPDATLATLKIQPSEPRDSAVYFCASGPRGGNEQFFGPGTRLTVL.

This chain connects TRBV27 to TRBJ2-1; TRBD2 matches at 8 bases. The CDR3 extends over 15 amino acids. V lost 5 bases and J lost 6; bases outside the gene matches: 9. From germline, CDR1 is MNHEY and CDR2 SMNVEV (reference sequence). CDR3 protein: CASSPSTRGVNEQFF. The CDR3, as DNA: TGTGCCAGCAGTCCCTCTACGCGGGGGGTCAATGAGCAGTTCTTC.

The V call is TRBV19, the J call TRBJ1-2, with 8 bases that match TRBD1. Germline V CDR1 and CDR2: LNHDA, SQIVND (reference sequence). The trim removed 6 bases at V and 8 bases at J, leaving 20 bases unmatched. CDR3 length: 17 amino acids. CDR3 nucleotides: TGTGCCAGTAGCCCGAGCGTCTATGGACAGGGTAACGGAGGCTACACCTTC. Translating gives CASSPSVYGQGNGGYTF. Supplemented by reference TRBV19 and TRBJ1-2, the full variable domain reads DGGITQSPKYLFRKEGQNVTLSCEQNLNHDAMYWYRQDPGQGLRLIYYSQIVNDFQKGDIAEGYSVSREKKESFPLTVTSAQKNPTAFYLCASSPSVYGQGNGGYTFGSGTRLTVV.

The chain is built from TRBV2 and TRBJ1-1; 9 nucleotides align to TRBD1. The ends lost 8 bases at V and 3 bases at J; junction bases unmatched: 10. The germline CDR1 and CDR2 sequences are SNHLY and FYNNEI. The CDR3 spans 15 residues. This CDR3 reads CASGRETGGHTEAFF. CDR3 nucleotide sequence: TGTGCCAGCGGAAGAGAGACAGGGGGACACACTGAAGCTTTCTTT.

This clone has only one observation. The genes are TRBV19 and TRBJ1-3; 9 nucleotides agree with TRBD1. This CDR3 is 17 amino acids long. Looked up from germline, CDR1 is LNHDA and CDR2 is SQIVND (reference sequence). The junction had 11 bases not matched to a gene; V was cut back by 6 bases and J by 2 bases. CDR3 loop: CASRKITGQGTGNTIYF. CDR3 coding DNA: TGTGCCAGTAGAAAGATTACGGGACAGGGTACTGGAAACACCATATATTTT.

The rearrangement joins TRBV3-1 (or the pseudogene TRBV3-2) to TRBJ2-1, with 8 bases lining up with TRBD1. Germline CDR1 is LGHDT and CDR2 is YNNKEL (reference sequence). Unmatched junction bases numbered 4, after V lost 4 bases and J lost 8 bases. This CDR3 region has 13 residues. CDR3 DNA sequence: TGTGCCAGCAGCCTCCAGGGGGCTCATGAGCAGTTCTTC. Its protein is CASSLQGAHEQFF.

V is TRBV4-1 and J is TRBJ1-1, with D hard to call. The CDR3 spans 15 residues. The V and J ends lost 0 bases and 6 bases respectively, with 14 bases between them. Germline-derived CDR1 and CDR2 are MGHRA and YSYEKL. CDR3 residues: CASSQDLGDAAEAFF. The CDR3 DNA reads as TGCGCCAGCAGCCAAGATCTCGGGGATGCCGCTGAAGCTTTCTTT.

The V and J genes are TRBV9 and TRBJ1-1; a weak D match, TRBD1 (5 bases). CDR1 is SGDLS and CDR2 is YYNGEE in the germline V gene. The CDR3 length is 15 residues. V lost 0 bases to trimming and J lost 0 bases, with 9 bases between them. The CDR3 loop is CASSVGWGMNTEAFF. In nucleotides, the CDR3 is TGTGCCAGCAGCGTAGGGTGGGGCATGAACACTGAAGCTTTCTTT.

The chain joins TRBV30 to TRBJ1-1; TRBD1 matches at 8 bases. The CDR3 covers 13 residues. V was clipped by 4 bases and J by 5 bases; unmatched bases: 6. Germline-derived CDR1 and CDR2 are GTSNPN and SVGIG (reference sequence). CDR3 sequence (DNA): TGTGCCTGGACGAGGGACAGGAAAACTGAAGCTTTCTTT. This encodes CAWTRDRKTEAFF. The full variable domain, rest sourced from reference TRBV30 and TRBJ1-1, is SQTIHQWPATLVQPVGSPLSLECTVEGTSNPNLYWYRQAAGRGLQLLFYSVGIGQISSEVPQNLSASRPQDRQFILSSKKLLLSDSGFYLCAWTRDRKTEAFFGQGTRLTVV.